Listed below are T cell receptor beta chains from one sample, sequenced in a study of cytomegalovirus exposure and HLA in healthy donors. Some clones are missing from TCRdb's copy, which holds only in-frame ones; the method was immunoSEQ multiplex PCR. In the table there are around 150,000 clones, approximately 67% of which are singletons. Sequencing was done on a sample of PBMCs. The receptors here all came from a woman under 30 in good health and CMV-seropositive. Both conserved end residues are part of each CDR3. The order of the fields is V gene, D gene, J gene, clone size, CDR3 DNA, CDR3 protein. D genes are given only for firm matches. A row's size may be missing; if present it is once, few, many or a size class.

>TRBV10-2|TRBD1|TRBJ1-1|-
TGCGCCAGCAGTGATTGGACAGGGACGGTGCCTGAAGCTTTCTTT
CASSDWTGTVPEAFF
>TRBV29-1|TRBD1|TRBJ2-7|-
TGCAGCGTTAAGACAGGGTCTTCCTACGAGCAGTACTTC
CSVKTGSSYEQYF
>TRBV7-6|TRBD2|TRBJ2-1|-
TGTGCCAGCAGCTTAGCGTCGGGGGGGCGGAATGAGCAGTTCTTC
CASSLASGGRNEQFF
>TRBV7-9|-|TRBJ1-1|-
TGTGCCAGCAGCTTAGCAAGCATAGGCGGAGCTTTCTTT
CASSLASIGGAFF
>TRBV11-2|-|TRBJ2-2|-
TGTGCCAGCAGCTTAGTCGAGTCCTGGTTAACCGGGGAGCTGTTTTTT
CASSLVESWLTGELFF
>TRBV13|TRBD1|TRBJ2-5|-
TGTGCCAGCAGCTTCGGGACAGACGAAGGGGAGACCCAGTACTTC
CASSFGTDEGETQYF
>TRBV19|-|TRBJ1-2|-
TGTGCCAGTAGTATAGCGGGGGGGCGAGGAATGGGCTACACCTTC
CASSIAGGRGMGYTF
>TRBV27|-|TRBJ2-1|-
TGTGCCAGCAGTTTACGAGGTTACAATGAGCAGTTCTTC
CASSLRGYNEQFF
>TRBV14|-|TRBJ2-1|few
TGTGCCAGCAGCCAAGACCCGGGGGACAGCTACAATGAGCAGTTCTTC
CASSQDPGDSYNEQFF
>TRBV2|-|TRBJ1-5|few
TGTGCCAGCAGTGAAAGGTCAGGGGAAATGAAGCCCCAGCATTTT
CASSERSGEMKPQHF
>TRBV4-1|-|TRBJ2-7|-
TGCGCCAGCAGCCAAGCACTCGACAGGAGGTACGAGCAGTACTTC
CASSQALDRRYEQYF
>TRBV2|-|TRBJ1-5|-
TGTGCCAGCAGTTATGGGCCCAGTCCGCATTTT
CASSYGPSPHF
>TRBV28|-|TRBJ1-1|-
TGTGCCAACCCTTCTACCCCGGACAGAAGGGTCACTGAAGCTTTCTTT
CANPSTPDRRVTEAFF
>TRBV7-9|-|TRBJ1-1|-
TGTGCCAGCAGCTTCGAGGGTTCGATCACTGAAGCTTTCTTT
CASSFEGSITEAFF
>TRBV5-1|-|TRBJ2-7|-
TGCGCCAGCAGCTTGCGGGCTAGCGAGGAGCAGTACTTC
CASSLRASEEQYF
>TRBV6-6|TRBD1|TRBJ2-6|-
TGTGCCAGCATAGGGACAGGGTCTTCCGGGGCCAACGTCCTGACTTTC
CASIGTGSSGANVLTF
>TRBV2|TRBD1|TRBJ1-2|-
TGTGCCAGCAGTGAAGTGGGACAGTTCTATGGCTACACCTTC
CASSEVGQFYGYTF
>TRBV4-3|TRBD1|TRBJ1-2|few
TGCGCCAGCAGCCAAGAAAGAGGGGGCGGAGGTGGCTACACCTTC
CASSQERGGGGGYTF
>TRBV7-9|-|TRBJ2-4|-
TGTGCCGTGGGCCCTGCCCAACACATTCAGTACTTC
CAVGPAQHIQYF
>TRBV18|TRBD1|TRBJ2-5|-
TGTGCCAGCTCACCTTCCGACAGGGTCGGGACCCAGTACTTC
CASSPSDRVGTQYF
>TRBV5-1|TRBD1|TRBJ2-7|-
TGCGCCAGCAGCGTGAGACAGGGGGTTACCTACGAGCAGTACTTC
CASSVRQGVTYEQYF
>TRBV6-6|TRBD1|TRBJ1-1|-
TGTGCCAGCAGTTTTGGGACAGCGCTTGAAGCTTTCTTT
CASSFGTALEAFF
>TRBV6-5|TRBD1|TRBJ1-2|-
TGTGCCAGCAGCATCACAGGGGGCGGTGGCTACACCTTC
CASSITGGGGYTF
>TRBV2|TRBD1|TRBJ1-5|-
TGTGCCAGCAGAAGGACAGGGACTATGGTAAATCAGCCCCAGCATTTT
CASRRTGTMVNQPQHF
>TRBV19|-|TRBJ1-1|-
TGTGCCAGTAGTACAGGGTTTACTGAAGCTTTCTTT
CASSTGFTEAFF
>TRBV5-1|-|TRBJ2-5|-
TGCGCCAGCAGCCTGGGACGGGGGAGTTTGGAGACCCAGTACTTC
CASSLGRGSLETQYF